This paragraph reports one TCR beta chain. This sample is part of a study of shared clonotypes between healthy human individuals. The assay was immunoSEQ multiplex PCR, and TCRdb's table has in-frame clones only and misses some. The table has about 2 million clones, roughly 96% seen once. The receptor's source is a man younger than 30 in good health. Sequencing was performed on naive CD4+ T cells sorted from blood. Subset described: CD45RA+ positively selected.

The CDR3 is CASSWAGRRDLGEQYF. The CDR3 nucleotides read TGTGCCAGCAGTTGGGCGGGACGGAGGGACTTGGGGGAGCAGTACTTC. V is TRBV6-5 and J is TRBJ2-7, with a weak D call TRBD2 (6 bases). Germline V gene lookup returns CDR1 MNHEY and CDR2 SVGAGI. This CDR3 is built from 16 residues. Between the trimmed V and J ends, which lost 4 bases and 7 bases, there was a span of 23 bases.